The 22 T cell receptor beta chains below were found in one sample sequenced in a study of blood T cell repertoires in COVID-19. Sequencing was performed with immunoSEQ multiplex PCR; in TCRdb, only in-frame clones are kept and a portion is missing. Seen here are about 120,000 clones, roughly 79% observed once, and the top ten hold 2% to 2.5%. Sequences were obtained from peripheral blood. The receptors originated from a man between 65 and 85 years old with acute or convalescent COVID-19.

V usage is TRBV19 and J usage is TRBJ2-6, with D perhaps matching TRBD2 (5 bases). Germline CDR1 LNHDA, CDR2 SQIVND (reference sequence). Trimming left V 5 bases short and J 4 bases short, with 12 bases between. This CDR3 is 15 amino acids long. The DNA of the CDR3 is TGTGCCAGTAGTGTACGGGGTCCCGGGGCCAACGTCCTGACTTTC. Translation: CASSVRGPGANVLTF.

This clone has a single count. The chain recombines TRBV28 with TRBJ1-2; 10 bases fit TRBD1. Germline V gives CDR1 MDHEN, CDR2 SYDVKM. V was clipped by 4 bases and J by 5 bases; unmatched bases: 4. This CDR3 region has 14 residues. CDR3 in amino acids: CASSSGTGEYGYTF. DNA for the CDR3: TGTGCCAGCAGTTCCGGGACAGGGGAGTATGGCTACACCTTC.

The V gene is TRBV5-1, the J gene TRBJ2-5, with D perhaps TRBD1 (5 bases). Trimming removed 0 bases at V and 3 bases at J, with 9 bases between. This CDR3 region has 14 residues. Germline V gene data show CDR1 as SGHRS and CDR2 as YFSETQ. In nucleotides, the CDR3 is TGCGCCAGCAGCTTGGCCTTAGGGGAAGAGACCCAGTACTTC. This encodes CASSLALGEETQYF.

The CDR3 DNA reads TGTGCCAGCAGTGCGGACAGGGGTAACTATGGCTACACCTTC. Encoded protein: CASSADRGNYGYTF. The chain uses TRBV2 and TRBJ1-2, with 9 bases aligning to TRBD1. The germline CDR1 and CDR2 sequences are SNHLY and FYNNEI. V lost 4 bases and J lost 1; bases outside the gene matches: 1. CDR3 size: 14 residues.

The chain recombines TRBV6-6 with TRBJ1-1; 7 bases are shared with TRBD1. In germline, CDR1 is MNHNY, CDR2 SVGAGI (reference sequence). This CDR3 is built from 13 residues. Trimming at V came to 8 bases and at J to 4 bases, leaving 7 bases not matched to a gene. The CDR3 coding sequence is TGTGCCAGCGGAAACAGGGGTGTCACTGAAGCTTTCTTT. Its translation is CASGNRGVTEAFF.

The V and J genes are TRBV7-2 and TRBJ2-7; the match to TRBD2 covers 11 bases. V gave up 1 base and J gave up 7 bases; unmatched junction bases: 9. Germline V lookup: CDR1 SGHTA, CDR2 FQGNSA. The CDR3 spans 16 residues. In DNA, the CDR3 is TGTGCCAGCAGCTTAGGGTTGACTAGCGGGGTGAGGGAGCAGTACTTC. Translating gives CASSLGLTSGVREQYF.

The chain employs TRBV6-5 and TRBJ1-3; perhaps TRBD1 as D (5 bases). V lost 6 bases and J lost 0, with 12 bases in between. CDR1 is MNHEY, CDR2 SVGAGI, per germline. CDR3 size: 15 residues. The CDR3 region is CASSSGGGSGNTIYF. CDR3 in DNA: TGTGCCAGCAGCTCCGGGGGGGGCTCTGGAAACACCATATATTTT.

The rearrangement joins TRBV18 to TRBJ2-2, with D possibly TRBD1 on 6 matching bases. Germline assignment: CDR1 KGHSH and CDR2 LQKENI. The V gene lost 3 bases and the J gene lost 1 base, with 12 bases spanning the gap. This CDR3 has 16 residues. Here the CDR3 DNA reads TGTGCCAGCTCACCCACGACAGGATTGAACACCGGGGAGCTGTTTTTT. It specifies CASSPTTGLNTGELFF.

This clone is a singleton in its sample. This rearrangement joins TRBV5-1 to TRBJ2-1, with 7 bases lining up with TRBD1. The CDR3 loop spans 15 amino acids. Germline V gives CDR1 SGHRS, CDR2 YFSETQ. Unmatched junction bases numbered 8, after V lost 5 bases and J lost 3 bases. The CDR3 loop reads CASRPGTVDYNEQFF. CDR3 nucleotides: TGCGCCAGCAGGCCGGGGACAGTGGACTACAATGAGCAGTTCTTC.

The V call is TRBV5-1, the J call TRBJ2-7; 9 bases align to TRBD1. Trimming took 5 bases from V and 3 from J; bases not matched to a gene: 9. CDR1 and CDR2 (germline): SGHRS, YFSETQ. This CDR3 is 15 amino acids long. The CDR3 sequence is CASSFPGQGHYEQYF. CDR3 sequence (DNA): TGCGCCAGCAGTTTTCCGGGACAGGGCCACTACGAGCAGTACTTC. Full variable domain (outside the CDR3, taken from reference TRBV5-1 and TRBJ2-7): KAGVTQTPRYLIKTRGQQVTLSCSPISGHRSVSWYQQTPGQGLQFLFEYFSETQRNKGNFPGRFSGRQFSNSRSEMNVSTLELGDSALYLCASSFPGQGHYEQYFGPGTRLTVT.

V is TRBV7-2 and J is TRBJ2-1; 15 bases fit TRBD2. Germline CDR1 SGHTA, CDR2 FQGNSA. V gave up 6 bases and J gave up 7 bases; unmatched junction bases: 7. The CDR3 spans 16 residues. The CDR3 loop is CASRRTSGGAWNEQFF. CDR3 coding DNA: TGTGCCAGCAGGAGGACTAGCGGGGGGGCCTGGAATGAGCAGTTCTTC. The full variable domain, with the rest looked up from reference TRBV7-2 and TRBJ2-1, is GAGVSQSPSNKVTEKGKDVELRCDPISGHTALYWYRQSLGQGLEFLIYFQGNSAPDKSGLPSDRFSAERTGGSVSTLTIQRTQQEDSAVYLCASRRTSGGAWNEQFFGPGTRLTVL.

This CDR3 reads CASSFGIIYGYTF. Here the CDR3 DNA reads TGTGCCAGCAGTTTCGGGATTATCTATGGCTACACCTTC. V gene TRBV6-5 combines with J gene TRBJ1-2, with unresolved D. The germline V and J ends were trimmed by 4 bases and 4 bases, with 10 bases remaining between them. Germline CDR1 and CDR2: MNHEY and SVGAGI. The length of the CDR3 is 13 residues.

The gene calls are TRBV2 and TRBJ2-5; 8 bases fit TRBD2. Germline values: CDR1 SNHLY, CDR2 FYNNEI. V shed 1 base and J 2 bases; nucleotides not matched to a gene: 3. This CDR3 is 15 amino acids long. For the CDR3, the DNA is TGTGCCAGCAGTGAAGTAATAGCGGGGCAAGAGACCCAGTACTTC. It is translated as CASSEVIAGQETQYF.

The sample holds a few counts of this clone. The rearrangement joins TRBV30 to TRBJ1-1; D is unclear. The CDR3 totals 11 residues. Germline values: CDR1 GTSNPN, CDR2 SVGIG (reference sequence). CDR3 bases: TGTGCTTGGGCGGGTAGGACTGAAGCTTTCTTT. Protein sequence: CAWAGRTEAFF.

This clone was observed a few times. The chain links TRBV5-6 to TRBJ1-1; D call uncertain. V was trimmed by 4 bases and J by 7 bases, leaving 14 bases between them. The CDR3 sequence is 13 residues long. In germline, CDR1 is SGHDT, CDR2 YYEEEE. The CDR3 sequence is CASSRYGLIEAFF. The CDR3 coding sequence is TGTGCCAGCAGCCGTTACGGACTGATTGAAGCTTTCTTT.

In this sample, this clone turned up once. This chain connects TRBV12-3 or TRBV12-4 to TRBJ1-5; no firm D call. The V end was cut by 3 bases, the J end by 2 bases, with 5 bases between. The CDR3 covers 13 residues. This CDR3 reads CASSFNGNQPQHF. The CDR3 coding sequence is TGTGCCAGCAGTTTCAATGGCAATCAGCCCCAGCATTTT.

In this sample, this clone turned up a few times. The chain links TRBV5-1 to TRBJ1-2; the D is unclear. Germline V gene data show CDR1 as SGHRS and CDR2 as YFSETQ. V was pared by 4 bases and J by 2 bases, with 15 bases between. The CDR3 extends over 15 amino acids. CDR3 sequence (DNA): TGCGCCAGCAGCATGACCCACGGGGAAAACTATGGCTACACCTTC. Translating it yields CASSMTHGENYGYTF.

This clone was counted only a few times. The chain joins TRBV6-4 to TRBJ1-6, with no clear D. Germline assignment: CDR1 MRHNA and CDR2 SNTAGT. The CDR3 is 14 residues long. With 6 bases removed from V and 3 bases from J, the gap between germline ends came to 9 bases. For the CDR3, the DNA is TGTGCCAGCAGAGGAGGGAACTATAATTCACCCCTCCACTTT. Encoded protein: CASRGGNYNSPLHF.

This sequence joins TRBV5-4 and TRBJ2-7; 7 nucleotides agree with TRBD2. The CDR3 consists of 15 residues. V dropped 0 bases and J dropped 3; count of bases not matched to a gene: 6. CDR1 is SGHNT and CDR2 is YYREEE in the germline V gene (reference sequence). Here the CDR3 DNA reads TGTGCCAGCAGCTTGGTGGTCGGGGGGAACTACGAGCAGTACTTC. Protein: CASSLVVGGNYEQYF.

The V gene is TRBV7-2, the J gene TRBJ2-5; TRBD2 matches 16 bases. The V segment lost 6 bases and the J segment 4 bases; nucleotides outside the gene matches: 8. Germline CDR1 SGHTA, CDR2 FQGNSA. The length of the CDR3 is 17 residues. CDR3 sequence (DNA): TGTGCCAGCAGGCCGGGACTAGCGGGGGGGCCCCTAGAGACCCAGTACTTC. This gives the protein CASRPGLAGGPLETQYF.

This sequence joins TRBV27 and TRBJ1-6; D gene uncertain. Germline V gene lookup returns CDR1 MNHEY and CDR2 SMNVEV (reference sequence). V dropped 4 bases and J dropped 4 bases, with 8 bases sitting between them. The CDR3 sequence is 14 residues long. The CDR3 sequence: CASSSGEYNSPLHF. CDR3 nucleotide sequence: TGTGCCAGCAGTTCCGGGGAGTATAATTCACCCCTCCACTTT.

The chain links TRBV5-1 to TRBJ2-1; 11 positions match TRBD2. Trimming at V came to 4 bases and at J to 8 bases, leaving 5 bases not matched to a gene. The CDR3 sequence is 14 residues long. The V gene's germline CDR1 is SGHRS and CDR2 YFSETQ. The CDR3 here is CASSDSGGGHEQFF. The CDR3 nucleotides read TGCGCCAGCAGCGATAGCGGGGGGGGGCATGAGCAGTTCTTC.